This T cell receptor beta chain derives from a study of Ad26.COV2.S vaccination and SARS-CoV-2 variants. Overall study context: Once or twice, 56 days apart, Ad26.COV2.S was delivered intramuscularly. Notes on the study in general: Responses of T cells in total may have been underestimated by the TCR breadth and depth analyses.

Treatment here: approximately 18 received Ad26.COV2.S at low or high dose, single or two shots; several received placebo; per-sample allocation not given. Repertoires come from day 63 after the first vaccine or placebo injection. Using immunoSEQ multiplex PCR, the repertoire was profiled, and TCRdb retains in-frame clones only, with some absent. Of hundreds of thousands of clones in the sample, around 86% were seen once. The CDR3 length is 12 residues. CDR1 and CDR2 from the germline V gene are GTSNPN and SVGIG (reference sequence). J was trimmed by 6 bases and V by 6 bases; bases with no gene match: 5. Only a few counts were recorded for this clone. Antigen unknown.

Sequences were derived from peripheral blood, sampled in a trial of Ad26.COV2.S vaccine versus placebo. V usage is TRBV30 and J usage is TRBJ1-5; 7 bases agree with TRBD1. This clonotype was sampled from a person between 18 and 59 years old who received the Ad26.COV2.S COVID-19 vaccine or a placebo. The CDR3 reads CACNRGTQPQHF. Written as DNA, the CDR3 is TGTGCCTGTAACAGGGGAACTCAGCCCCAGCATTTT. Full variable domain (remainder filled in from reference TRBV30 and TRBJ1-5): SQTIHQWPATLVQPVGSPLSLECTVEGTSNPNLYWYRQAAGRGLQLLFYSVGIGQISSEVPQNLSASRPQDRQFILSSKKLLLSDSGFYLCACNRGTQPQHFGDGTRLSIL.